The 27 T cell receptor beta chains given below trace back to one sample, sequenced in a study of blood T cell repertoires in COVID-19. Libraries were prepared by immunoSEQ multiplex PCR; TCRdb keeps only in-frame clonotypes and omits some of them. The data hold fewer than 400,000 clones, with nearly 90% observed a single time. Sequencing was performed on peripheral blood. Receptors were obtained from a woman in her 30s with COVID-19, enrolled during active disease.

The CDR3 loop is CASSPGAGNTIYF. The CDR3 nucleotides read TGTGCCAGCAGCCCCGGTGCTGGAAACACCATATATTTT. The chain employs TRBV5-4 and TRBJ1-3; no reliable D call. This CDR3 contains 13 residues. The germline V and J ends were trimmed by 4 bases and 2 bases, with 7 bases remaining between them. The germline CDR1 and CDR2 sequences are SGHNT and YYREEE (reference sequence).

The chain recombines TRBV4-1 with TRBJ1-1; weak D call: TRBD1 (5 bases). This CDR3 comprises 18 residues. Looked up from germline, CDR1 is MGHRA and CDR2 is YSYEKL. The V and J ends lost 4 bases and 0 bases respectively, with 21 bases between them. As DNA, the CDR3 is TGCGCCAGCAGCCTATCGGGGGGACGGACCGAGATGAACACTGAAGCTTTCTTT. This encodes CASSLSGGRTEMNTEAFF.

The chain recombines TRBV19 with TRBJ1-6; D is possibly TRBD1 (5 bases). V lost 1 base to trimming and J lost 9 bases, with 13 bases between them. Germline V CDR1 and CDR2: LNHDA, SQIVND (reference sequence). CDR3 length: 15 amino acids. The CDR3: CASSIGRLGGSPLHF. The CDR3 nucleotides read TGTGCCAGTAGTATAGGACGTTTGGGGGGTTCACCCCTCCACTTT.

This clone was seen once. This same CDR3 is encoded by further DNA sequences in the sample. The V call is TRBV9, the J call TRBJ2-7, with 10 bases fitting TRBD2. Germline trimming cut 0 bases from V and 4 bases from J; bases unmatched to any gene: 4. CDR1 and CDR2 from the germline V gene are SGDLS and YYNGEE. This CDR3 region has 15 residues. CDR3 nucleotides: TGTGCCAGCAGCGTAGGGGCTAGCGGGGGTTACGAGCAGTACTTC. Its translation: CASSVGASGGYEQYF.

J is TRBJ1-1 and V is TRBV3-1 (or the pseudogene TRBV3-2); D remains ambiguous. Trimming stripped 4 bases from V and 2 bases from J, with 17 bases between. CDR1 is LGHDT, CDR2 YNNKEL, per germline (reference sequence). This CDR3 spans 16 amino acids. CDR3 coding DNA: TGTGCCAGCAGCCCAGGTGGTAGATGGGCTAACACTGAAGCTTTCTTT. Its protein is CASSPGGRWANTEAFF.

The V call is TRBV28, the J call TRBJ1-5; TRBD1 might be the D (6 bases). In germline, CDR1 is MDHEN, CDR2 SYDVKM. Trimming shortened V by 3 bases and J by 1 base, and 7 bases separated the two germline ends. The CDR3 is 14 residues long. The CDR3 DNA reads TGTGCCAGCAGTTTCGGACAGAGCAATCAGCCCCAGCATTTT. This encodes CASSFGQSNQPQHF.

This clone was detected once. The CDR3 DNA follows: TGTGCCAGCAGTTCCGGGTACCTAGGGGACAATGAGCAGTTCTTC. Translation gives CASSSGYLGDNEQFF. The chain carries TRBV27 and TRBJ2-1; D possibly corresponds to TRBD1 (5 bases). CDR1 MNHEY and CDR2 SMNVEV come from the germline V gene (reference sequence). The V end was cut by 4 bases, the J end by 5 bases, with 15 bases between. The CDR3 has 15 amino acids.

CDR3 nucleotide sequence: TGTGCCAGCAGCCAACGGGGAAACAGGGCCTATGGCTACACCTTC. Translation gives CASSQRGNRAYGYTF. The chain is built from TRBV4-2 and TRBJ1-2; tentative D call: TRBD1 (6 bases). The germline V gene encodes CDR1 LGHNA and CDR2 YNFKEQ. CDR3 length: 15 residues. V lost 2 bases, J lost 4 bases, and 14 bases lay in between.

This chain joins TRBV27 and TRBJ2-3; 10 bases fit TRBD2. Losses at the gene ends were 8 bases for V and 4 bases for J; bases not matched to a gene: 12. This CDR3 is built from 16 residues. In germline, CDR1 is MNHEY, CDR2 SMNVEV (reference sequence). The CDR3, as DNA: TGTGCCAGCCAATCTGTTAAGCGGGGGGGGGCAGATACGCAGTATTTT. It translates to CASQSVKRGGADTQYF.

The gene calls are TRBV15 and TRBJ2-1, with 8 bases fitting TRBD2. The CDR3 runs 16 residues. Trimming took 2 bases from V and 0 from J; bases not matched to a gene: 3. Per germline, CDR1 LNHNV and CDR2 YYDKDF (reference sequence). Here the CDR3 DNA reads TGTGCCACCAGCAGACCGGGGGGGACCTCCTACAATGAGCAGTTCTTC. Translated, it gives CATSRPGGTSYNEQFF. The complete variable domain, with remaining parts taken from reference TRBV15 and TRBJ2-1, reads DAMVIQNPRYQVTQFGKPVTLSCSQTLNHNVMYWYQQKSSQAPKLLFHYYDKDFNNEADTPDNFQSRRPNTSFCFLDIRSPGLGDTAMYLCATSRPGGTSYNEQFFGPGTRLTVL.

The CDR3 is CASSLGMTGGTGELFF. In DNA form, the CDR3 reads TGTGCCAGCAGCTTGGGTATGACAGGGGGCACCGGGGAGCTGTTTTTT. J is TRBJ2-2 and V is TRBV5-8, with TRBD1 matching 9 bases. The CDR3 is 16 amino acids. Per the germline V gene, CDR1 is SGHTS and CDR2 is YDEGEE. V shed 0 bases and J 4 bases; nucleotides not matched to a gene: 4.

The CDR3 coding sequence is TGTGCCAGAGACAGGGGCCCGGGAAGTTCACCCCTCCACTTT. It yields the protein CARDRGPGSSPLHF. The rearrangement uses TRBV2 and TRBJ1-6, with 8 bases matching TRBD1. The CDR3 extends over 14 amino acids. Trimming at V came to 9 bases and at J to 9 bases, leaving 10 bases not matched to a gene. CDR1 and CDR2 from the germline V gene are SNHLY and FYNNEI.

This clone has only one observation. The rearrangement joins TRBV7-2 to TRBJ1-2; D not certain. Trimming removed 11 bases from V and 1 base from J, with 23 bases in between. The CDR3 is 16 amino acids. The germline gives CDR1 SGHTA, CDR2 FQGNSA. CDR3 coding DNA: TGTGCCCCCCGGGTGCTGCCTAACGGAGTTAACTATGGCTACACCTTC. The encoded protein is CAPRVLPNGVNYGYTF.

The CDR3: CASSLATRDIYEQFF. For the CDR3, the DNA is TGTGCCAGCAGCTTGGCTACCCGGGACATTTATGAGCAGTTCTTC. The V call is TRBV5-4, the J call TRBJ2-1; D perhaps matches TRBD1 (6 bases). This CDR3 comprises 15 residues. V was pared by 0 bases and J by 8 bases, with 15 bases between. CDR1 and CDR2 from the germline V gene are SGHNT and YYREEE (reference sequence).

V is TRBV3-1 (or the pseudogene TRBV3-2) and J is TRBJ1-2, with 9 bases identical to TRBD1. The V segment lost 8 bases and the J segment 6 bases; nucleotides outside the gene matches: 10. The CDR3 is made up of 14 amino acids. Germline V gene sequence: CDR1 LGHDT, CDR2 YNNKEL (reference sequence). CDR3 nucleotides: TGTGCCAGCGCGGCCCGGACAGGGGAAAATGGCTACACCTTC. This sequence encodes CASAARTGENGYTF.

This clone came up a few times. The chain has TRBV20-1 and TRBJ1-2; 8 nucleotides match TRBD1. CDR1 is DFQATT, CDR2 SNEGSKA, per germline (reference sequence). The CDR3 totals 14 residues. V was clipped by 3 bases and J by 8 bases; unmatched bases: 11. In nucleotides, the CDR3 is TGCAGTGCTAGTGTCGGACAGGGCCGAGGGGGCTACACCTTC. Residues: CSASVGQGRGGYTF.

The chain is built from TRBV21-1 and TRBJ2-7; no check of the table's D call, TRBD1, against the DNA was made. TRBV21-1 is recorded as a pseudogene. The CDR3 covers 15 residues. The CDR3 nucleotides are TGTGCCAGCAACACCCAGGCAGAGGGGGCGGGGGAGCAGTACTTC. It codes for CASNTQAEGAGEQYF.

The V gene is TRBV29-1, the J gene TRBJ1-2; no definite D call. Between the trimmed V and J ends, which lost 4 bases and 7 bases, there was a span of 10 bases. Germline loops: CDR1 SQVTM, CDR2 ANQGSEA. CDR3 length equals 11 residues. The CDR3 spells CSVVQRVGYTF. The CDR3, as DNA: TGCAGCGTTGTCCAGCGGGTTGGCTACACCTTC. The full variable domain, completed using reference TRBV29-1 and TRBJ1-2, is SAVISQKPSRDICQRGTSLTIQCQVDSQVTMMFWYRQQPGQSLTLIATANQGSEATYESGFVIDKFPISRPNLTFSTLTVSNMSPEDSSIYLCSVVQRVGYTFGSGTRLTVV.

V is TRBV9 and J is TRBJ1-4; tentatively, D is TRBD1 (5 bases). This CDR3 region has 16 residues. From germline, CDR1 is SGDLS and CDR2 YYNGEE. V was clipped by 0 bases and J by 0 bases, with 9 bases between them. The CDR3 reads CASSVEGVATNEKLFF. The CDR3 DNA reads as TGTGCCAGCAGCGTAGAAGGGGTTGCAACTAATGAAAAACTGTTTTTT.

This rearrangement joins TRBV5-6 to TRBJ1-3; D not resolved. Trimming left V 1 base short and J 0 bases short, with 11 bases between. CDR1 SGHDT and CDR2 YYEEEE come from the germline V gene. CDR3 size: 16 residues. The CDR3 region has the DNA TGTGCCAGCAGCTTGTATTCGGAGCACTCTGGAAACACCATATATTTT. It is translated as CASSLYSEHSGNTIYF.

The chain joins TRBV30 to TRBJ1-6; D is possibly TRBD1 (6 bases). The germline V and J ends were trimmed by 2 bases and 5 bases, with 13 bases remaining between them. Per germline, CDR1 GTSNPN and CDR2 SVGIG (reference sequence). The CDR3 is 15 residues long. The CDR3: CAWSTRTADNSPLHF. In nucleotides, the CDR3 is TGTGCCTGGAGTACTCGGACAGCTGATAATTCACCCCTCCACTTT.

The chain combines TRBV19 with TRBJ1-6, with unresolved D. Looked up from germline, CDR1 is LNHDA and CDR2 is SQIVND (reference sequence). The CDR3 length is 14 residues. V lost 6 bases to trimming and J lost 6 bases, with 12 bases between them. The CDR3 DNA follows: TGTGCCAGTAGCCCGCAGGTGGGTAATTCACCCCTCCACTTT. As protein: CASSPQVGNSPLHF. Based on the CDR3 plus reference TRBV19 and TRBJ1-6, the full variable domain is DGGITQSPKYLFRKEGQNVTLSCEQNLNHDAMYWYRQDPGQGLRLIYYSQIVNDFQKGDIAEGYSVSREKKESFPLTVTSAQKNPTAFYLCASSPQVGNSPLHFGNGTRLTVT.

Here the CDR3 DNA reads TGTGCCAGCAGCCAACGAAGGGGATTCGGGGAGACCCAGTACTTC. Translation: CASSQRRGFGETQYF. The chain employs TRBV4-2 and TRBJ2-5; tentative D call: TRBD1 (5 bases). The germline V and J ends were trimmed by 2 bases and 5 bases, with 15 bases remaining between them. The CDR3 covers 15 residues. Germline CDR1 is LGHNA and CDR2 is YNFKEQ.

This clone is a singleton in its sample. This rearrangement joins TRBV3-1 (or the pseudogene TRBV3-2) to TRBJ2-4, with 13 bases that match TRBD2. Germline V gives CDR1 LGHDT, CDR2 YNNKEL (reference sequence). The CDR3 totals 15 residues. V trimming: 6 bases; J trimming: 8 bases; junction bases outside the gene matches: 7. The CDR3 nucleotides are TGTGCCAGCAGGACGACTAGCGGGGGGCGCGACATTCAGTACTTC. Translated: CASRTTSGGRDIQYF.

The chain carries TRBV5-8 and TRBJ1-4; 7 positions agree with TRBD1. The CDR3 covers 14 residues. J lost 4 bases, V lost 6 bases, and 6 bases had no gene match. CDR1 and CDR2 from the germline V gene are SGHTS and YDEGEE. The CDR3 region is CASTSGQFNEKLFF. The CDR3 DNA is TGTGCCAGCACCTCGGGACAGTTTAATGAAAAACTGTTTTTT.

V and J are TRBV30 and TRBJ1-2; 8 positions match TRBD1. Losses at the gene ends were 5 bases for V and 4 bases for J; bases not matched to a gene: 9. The CDR3 length is 14 residues. CDR1 and CDR2 from the germline V gene are GTSNPN and SVGIG (reference sequence). The CDR3, as DNA: TGTGCCTGGGGCTCCGGGACAGGACCCTATGGCTACACCTTC. This translates into CAWGSGTGPYGYTF.

The gene calls are TRBV10-2 and TRBJ2-1, with 9 bases fitting TRBD2. Germline trimming cut 0 bases from V and 8 bases from J; bases unmatched to any gene: 8. The length of the CDR3 is 16 residues. Germline lookup yields CDR1 WSHSY and CDR2 SAAADI. DNA of the CDR3: TGCGCCAGCAGTGAGTCCCTGCGGGGGGGCCGGGATGAGCAGTTCTTC. Encoded protein: CASSESLRGGRDEQFF.